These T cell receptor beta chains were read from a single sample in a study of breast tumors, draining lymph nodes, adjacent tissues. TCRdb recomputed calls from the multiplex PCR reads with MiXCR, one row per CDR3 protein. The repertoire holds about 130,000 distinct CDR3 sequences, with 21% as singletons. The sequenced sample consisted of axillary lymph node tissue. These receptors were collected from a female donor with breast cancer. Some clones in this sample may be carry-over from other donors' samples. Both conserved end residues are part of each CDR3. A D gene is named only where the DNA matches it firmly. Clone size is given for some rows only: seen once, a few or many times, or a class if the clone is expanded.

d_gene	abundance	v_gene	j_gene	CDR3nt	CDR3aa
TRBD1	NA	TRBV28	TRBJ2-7	TGTGCCAGCAGTTCCTCGGGACAGGGGGATAACGAGCAGTACTTC	CASSSSGQGDNEQYF
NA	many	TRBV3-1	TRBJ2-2	TGTGCCAGCAGCCGCGGTGGGGTTTCGAACACCGGGGAGCTGTTTTTT	CASSRGGVSNTGELFF
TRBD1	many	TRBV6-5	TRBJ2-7	TGTGCCAGCAGTTTCAGGACAGGGTCGGTCGAGCAGTACTTC	CASSFRTGSVEQYF
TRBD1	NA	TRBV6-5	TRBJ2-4	TGTGCCAGCAGTCCCCGGACAGGGGGCAAAAACATTCAGTACTTC	CASSPRTGGKNIQYF
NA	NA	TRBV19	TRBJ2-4	TGTGCCAGTAGTATAGTGGGGTATAAAAACATTCAGTACTTC	CASSIVGYKNIQYF
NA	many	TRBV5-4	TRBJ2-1	TGTGCCAGCAGCGGGGTGGCTAGCGAAAATGCCAATGAGCAGTTCTTC	CASSGVASENANEQFF
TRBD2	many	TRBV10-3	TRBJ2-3	TGTGCCATCACTAGCGGGAGCACAGATACGCAGTATTTT	CAITSGSTDTQYF
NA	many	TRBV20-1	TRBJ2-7	TGCAGTGCTAGTAGCACCCTTTTCACCTACGAGCAGTACTTC	CSASSTLFTYEQYF
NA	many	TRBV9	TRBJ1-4	TGTGCCAGCAGCGTAGCAGGGGATTCGTATGAAAAACTGTTTTTT	CASSVAGDSYEKLFF
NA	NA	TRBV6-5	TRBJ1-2	TGTGCCAGCAGCCCCACTATCCCTCGGACAAGGCAAGGCTACACCTTC	CASSPTIPRTRQGYTF
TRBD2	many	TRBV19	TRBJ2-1	TGTGCCAGTAGTAAAGGGACTAGCCGGAGATGGAATGAGCAGTTCTTC	CASSKGTSRRWNEQFF
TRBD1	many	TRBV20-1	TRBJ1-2	TGCAGTGCTAGAGCCCCATGGGACAGAGATTACTATGGCTACACCTTC	CSARAPWDRDYYGYTF
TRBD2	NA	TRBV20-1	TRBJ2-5	TGCAGTGCTAGAAGTAGCGGGAGGGTAGGAGAGACCCAGTACTTC	CSARSSGRVGETQYF
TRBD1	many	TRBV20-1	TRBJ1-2	TGCAGTGCCCGGGACAGGGGGCGATTGAACACCTTC	CSARDRGRLNTF
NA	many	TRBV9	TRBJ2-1	TGTGCCAGCAGCGTAAGAATCGGCAATGAGCAGTTCTTC	CASSVRIGNEQFF
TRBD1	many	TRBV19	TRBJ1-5	TGTGCCAGTACCCTTCGACAGGGGGCCTCCAATCAGCCCCAGCATTTT	CASTLRQGASNQPQHF
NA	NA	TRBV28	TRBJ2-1	TGTGCCAGCAGTCCCCTCAGGAACCTAGGGGTCTCCTACAATGAGCAGTTCTTC	CASSPLRNLGVSYNEQFF
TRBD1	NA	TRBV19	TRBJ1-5	TGTGCCAGTAGGGCCCGGGACAGAGAAAATCAGCCCCAGCATTTT	CASRARDRENQPQHF
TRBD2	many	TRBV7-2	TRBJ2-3	TGTGCCAGCAGCCGCCTCCCGGGACTAGCGACAGATACGCAGTATTTT	CASSRLPGLATDTQYF
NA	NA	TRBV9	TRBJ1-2	TGTGCCAGCACACGCGCGATGAGCGGGGAAGGCTACGCCTTC	CASTRAMSGEGYAF
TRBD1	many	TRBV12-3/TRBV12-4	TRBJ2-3	TGTGCCAGCAGTTTAGGACAGGGGAAAGATACGCAGTATTTT	CASSLGQGKDTQYF
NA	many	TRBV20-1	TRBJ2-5	TGCAGTGCTAGAGATCGGGGGACAGCCGAACGGGGGACCCAGTACTTC	CSARDRGTAERGTQYF
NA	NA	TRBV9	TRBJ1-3	TGTGCCAGCGACGTGATCGGGGCCCCCTCTGGAAACACCATATATTTT	CASDVIGAPSGNTIYF
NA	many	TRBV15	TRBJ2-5	TGTGCCACCAGCAAAGTCTTCTCGGGGGAGACCCAGTACTTC	CATSKVFSGETQYF
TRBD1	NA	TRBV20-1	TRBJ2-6	TGCAGTGCTAGAGATACAGGGGGCAATGGGGCCAACGTCCTGACTTTC	CSARDTGGNGANVLTF
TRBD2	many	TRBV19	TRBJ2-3	TGTGCCAGTAGTAACCACCCGGGACTAGCGGGAAGCACAGATACGCAGTATTTT	CASSNHPGLAGSTDTQYF
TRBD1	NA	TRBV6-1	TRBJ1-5	TGTGCCAGCAGCAATACAGGGGGAAGAAGCAATCAGCCCCAGCATTTT	CASSNTGGRSNQPQHF
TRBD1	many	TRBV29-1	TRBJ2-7	TGCAGCGTTAGGACAGGCGCCTACGAGCAGTACTTC	CSVRTGAYEQYF
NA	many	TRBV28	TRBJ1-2	TGTGCCAGCAGTTTAAACTATGGCTACACCTTC	CASSLNYGYTF
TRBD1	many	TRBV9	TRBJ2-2	TGTGCCAGCAGCGTAGCCGGGACAGGGAACACCGGGGAGCTGTTTTTT	CASSVAGTGNTGELFF
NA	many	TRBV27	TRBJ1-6	TGTGCCAGCAGTTTAGGGTCCCTTAATTCACCCCTCCACTTT	CASSLGSLNSPLHF
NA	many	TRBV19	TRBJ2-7	TGTGCCAGTAGTATGTCGTCGGGGCCCTACGAGCAGTACTTC	CASSMSSGPYEQYF
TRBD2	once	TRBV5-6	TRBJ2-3	TGTGCCAGCAGCACTCCTAGCGGGAGCACAGATACGCAGTATTTT	CASSTPSGSTDTQYF
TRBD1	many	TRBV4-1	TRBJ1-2	TGCGCCAGCAGACAAAGGGTTTTGACCGGGACAGACCCCTATGGCTACACCTTC	CASRQRVLTGTDPYGYTF
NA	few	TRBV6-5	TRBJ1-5	TGTGCCAGCAGTTACTCGAGGAGGGGTGATCAGCCCCAGCATTTT	CASSYSRRGDQPQHF
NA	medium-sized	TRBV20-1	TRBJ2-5	TGCAGTGTCCTCGAGGGAGAGACCCAGTACTTC	CSVLEGETQYF
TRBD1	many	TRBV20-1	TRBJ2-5	TGCAGTGCTACCTCCCGCATCCGGGACAGGGCCCCTCAAGAGACCCAGTACTTC	CSATSRIRDRAPQETQYF
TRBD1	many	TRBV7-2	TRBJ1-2	TGTGCCAGCAGCCCCCGGACAGGGGCTTTAGGCTATGGCTACACCTTC	CASSPRTGALGYGYTF
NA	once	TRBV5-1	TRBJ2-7	TGCGCCAGCAGCTTCTCTAGCGAGAGATCCTGCAATGAGCAGTACTTC	CASSFSSERSCNEQYF
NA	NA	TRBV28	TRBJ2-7	TGTGCCAGCAGTTTAGACCAGGGGACCACCTACGAGCAGTACTTC	CASSLDQGTTYEQYF
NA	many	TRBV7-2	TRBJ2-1	TGTGCCAGCAGCTACAGAGGGGGGGGGCGGTACAATGAGCAGTTCTTC	CASSYRGGGRYNEQFF
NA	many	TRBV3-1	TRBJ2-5	TGTGCCAGCAGGGGTGGTGGTGAGACCCAGTACTTC	CASRGGGETQYF
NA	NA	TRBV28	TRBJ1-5	TGTGCCAGCTTGGGCGGCAATCAGCCCCAGCATTTT	CASLGGNQPQHF
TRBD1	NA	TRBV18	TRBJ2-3	TGTGCCAGCTCACCGGGACAGGGGGCTCCAGATACGCAGTATTTT	CASSPGQGAPDTQYF
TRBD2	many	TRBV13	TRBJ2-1	TGTGCCAGCAGCTTGGCAAGGGGGATCCCTAGCGGGGCCTGGAATGAGCAGTTCTTC	CASSLARGIPSGAWNEQFF
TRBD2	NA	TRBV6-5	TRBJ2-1	TGTGCCAGCAACCGGCGGGAGGGGGGGAATGAGCAGTTCTTC	CASNRREGGNEQFF